This T cell receptor beta chain was sequenced for a study of T cells in Graves' hyperthyroidism and ophthalmopathy. Overall study findings and caveats: Ophthalmopathy, which appeared later, was predicted by the model a median 6.5 months before onset. Blood held most thyroid clonotypes expanded above 0.001 frequency.

The investigators amplified TCR beta CDR3 regions from RNA transcripts. Initially, a first-round RT-PCR of the TCR CDR3 employed the HTBI primer set. TCRdb called the multiplex PCR reads again in MiXCR, with one record for every CDR3 protein. This table holds some 570,000 distinct CDR3 sequences, approximately 14% found once. In this sample, this clonotype turned up many times. Its antigen is undetermined. Trimming removed 5 bases at V and 4 bases at J, with 9 bases between. The germline CDR1 and CDR2 sequences are MDHEN and SYDVKM. This CDR3 has 13 residues. For ophthalmopathy patients, the Clinical Activity Score was at least 3 and the NOSPECS grade at least 4; duration was under 3 months.

The TCR comes from a woman aged 18-30 years with Graves' ophthalmopathy. The chain combines TRBV28 with TRBJ2-1; D not resolved. Sample: blood. The CDR3 bases are TGTGCCAGCAGTGAGGACGGTTACAATGAGCAGTTCTTC. Translating gives CASSEDGYNEQFF.